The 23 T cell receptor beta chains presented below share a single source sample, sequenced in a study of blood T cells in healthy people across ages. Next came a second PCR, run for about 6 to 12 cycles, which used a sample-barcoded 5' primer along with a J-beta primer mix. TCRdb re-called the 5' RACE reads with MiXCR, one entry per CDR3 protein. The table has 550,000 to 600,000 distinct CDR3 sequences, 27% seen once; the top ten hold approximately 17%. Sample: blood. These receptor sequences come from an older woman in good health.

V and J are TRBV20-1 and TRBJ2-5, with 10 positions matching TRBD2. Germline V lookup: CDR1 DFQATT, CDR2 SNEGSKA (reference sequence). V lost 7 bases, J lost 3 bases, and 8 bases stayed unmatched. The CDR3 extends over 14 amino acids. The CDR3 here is CSVEAGGPEETQYF. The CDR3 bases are TGCAGTGTCGAAGCGGGGGGGCCAGAAGAGACCCAGTACTTC.

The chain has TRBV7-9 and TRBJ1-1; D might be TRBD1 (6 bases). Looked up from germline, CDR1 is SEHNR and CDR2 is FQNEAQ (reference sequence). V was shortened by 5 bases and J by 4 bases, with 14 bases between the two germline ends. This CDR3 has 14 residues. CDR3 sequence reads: CASSIQGGSTEAFF. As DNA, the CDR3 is TGTGCCAGCAGCATACAGGGAGGGAGCACTGAAGCTTTCTTT.

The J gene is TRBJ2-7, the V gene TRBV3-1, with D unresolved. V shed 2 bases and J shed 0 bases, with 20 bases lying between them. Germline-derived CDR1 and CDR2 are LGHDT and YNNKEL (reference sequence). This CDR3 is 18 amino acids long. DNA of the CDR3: TGTGCCAGCAGCCAACCTCTAACAATACGAAAGCACTCCTACGAGCAGTACTTC. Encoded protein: CASSQPLTIRKHSYEQYF.

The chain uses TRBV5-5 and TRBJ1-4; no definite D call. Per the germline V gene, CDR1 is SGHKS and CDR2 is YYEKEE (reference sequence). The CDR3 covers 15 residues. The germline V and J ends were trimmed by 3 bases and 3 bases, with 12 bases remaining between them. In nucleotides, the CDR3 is TGTGCCAGCAGCTACGACATCACAGCTAATGAAAAACTGTTTTTT. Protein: CASSYDITANEKLFF.

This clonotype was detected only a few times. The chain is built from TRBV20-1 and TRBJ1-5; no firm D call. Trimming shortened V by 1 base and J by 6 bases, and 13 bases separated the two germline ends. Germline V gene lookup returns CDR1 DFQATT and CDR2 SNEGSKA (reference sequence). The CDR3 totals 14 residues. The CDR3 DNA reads TGCAGTGCTAGAGGTCTCGCGGGAGGTCAGCCCCAGCATTTT. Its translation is CSARGLAGGQPQHF.

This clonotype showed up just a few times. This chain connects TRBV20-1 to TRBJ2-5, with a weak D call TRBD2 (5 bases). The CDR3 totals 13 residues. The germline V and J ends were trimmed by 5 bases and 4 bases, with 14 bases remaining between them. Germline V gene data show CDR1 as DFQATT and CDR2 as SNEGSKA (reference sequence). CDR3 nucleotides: TGCAGTGCTTCCAAGCGGTTAAGAGAGACCCAGTACTTC. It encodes CSASKRLRETQYF.

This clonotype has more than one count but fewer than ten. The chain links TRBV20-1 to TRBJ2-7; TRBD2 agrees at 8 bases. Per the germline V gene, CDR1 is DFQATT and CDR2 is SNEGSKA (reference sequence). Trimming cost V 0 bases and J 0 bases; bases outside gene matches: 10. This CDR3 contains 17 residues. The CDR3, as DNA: TGCAGTGCTAGAGATGAAGTAGCGGGGCCAAGCTCCTACGAGCAGTACTTC. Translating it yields CSARDEVAGPSSYEQYF.

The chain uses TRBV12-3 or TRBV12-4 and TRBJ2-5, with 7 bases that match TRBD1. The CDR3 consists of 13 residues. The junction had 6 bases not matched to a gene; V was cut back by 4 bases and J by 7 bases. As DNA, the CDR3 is TGTGCCAGCAGTTCGGGACAGCCCCTGACCCAGTACTTC. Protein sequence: CASSSGQPLTQYF.

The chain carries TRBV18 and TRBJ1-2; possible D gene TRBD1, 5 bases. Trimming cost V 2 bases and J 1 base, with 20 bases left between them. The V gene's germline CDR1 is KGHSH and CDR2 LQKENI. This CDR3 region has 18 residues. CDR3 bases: TGTGCCAGCTCACCATCCGTCGGAGAGGGGCGTGTTAACTATGGCTACACCTTC. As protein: CASSPSVGEGRVNYGYTF.

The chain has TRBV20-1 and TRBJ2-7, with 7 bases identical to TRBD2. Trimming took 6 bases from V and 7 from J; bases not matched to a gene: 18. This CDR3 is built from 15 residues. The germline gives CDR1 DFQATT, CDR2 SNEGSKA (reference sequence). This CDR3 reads CSATVLSGGGLEQYF. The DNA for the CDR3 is TGCAGTGCCACCGTACTCTCGGGGGGTGGCCTTGAGCAGTACTTC.

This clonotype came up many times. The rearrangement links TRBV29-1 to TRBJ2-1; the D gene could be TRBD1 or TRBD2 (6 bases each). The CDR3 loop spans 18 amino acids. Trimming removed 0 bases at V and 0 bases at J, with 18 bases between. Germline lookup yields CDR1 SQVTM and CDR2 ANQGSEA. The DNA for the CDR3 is TGCAGCGTTGAAGATGGAGGGGGAGCAGGGAGCTCCTACAATGAGCAGTTCTTC. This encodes CSVEDGGGAGSSYNEQFF.

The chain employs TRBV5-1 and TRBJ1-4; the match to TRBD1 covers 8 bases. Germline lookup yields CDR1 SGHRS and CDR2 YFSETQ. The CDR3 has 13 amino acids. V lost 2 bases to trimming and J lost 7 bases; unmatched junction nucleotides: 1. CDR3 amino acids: CASSFGQGEKLFF. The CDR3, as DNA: TGCGCCAGCAGCTTCGGACAGGGTGAAAAACTGTTTTTT.

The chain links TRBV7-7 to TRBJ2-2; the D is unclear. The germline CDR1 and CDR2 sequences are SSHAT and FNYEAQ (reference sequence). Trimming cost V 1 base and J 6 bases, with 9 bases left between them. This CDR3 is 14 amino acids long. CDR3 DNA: TGTGCCAGCAGCTTAGTATTCGGAGCCGGGGAGCTGTTTTTT. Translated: CASSLVFGAGELFF.

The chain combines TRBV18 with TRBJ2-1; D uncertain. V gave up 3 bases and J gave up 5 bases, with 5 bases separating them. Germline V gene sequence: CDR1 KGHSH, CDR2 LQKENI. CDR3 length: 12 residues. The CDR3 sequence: CASSPGNNEQFF. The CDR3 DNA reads TGTGCCAGCTCACCGGGGAACAATGAGCAGTTCTTC.

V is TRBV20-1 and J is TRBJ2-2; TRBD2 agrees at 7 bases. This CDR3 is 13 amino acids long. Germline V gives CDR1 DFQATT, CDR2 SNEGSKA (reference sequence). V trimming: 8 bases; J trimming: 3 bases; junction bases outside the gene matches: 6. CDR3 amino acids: CSLWGGDTGELFF. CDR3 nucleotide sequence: TGCAGTCTATGGGGGGGGGACACCGGGGAGCTGTTTTTT.

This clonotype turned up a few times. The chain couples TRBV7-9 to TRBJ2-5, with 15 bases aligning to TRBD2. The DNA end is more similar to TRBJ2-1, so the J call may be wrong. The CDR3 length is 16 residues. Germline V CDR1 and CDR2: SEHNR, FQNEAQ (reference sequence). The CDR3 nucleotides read TGTGCCAGCAGCCCATCCGGGACTAGCGGGGGGAGGGAGCAGTTCTTC. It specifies CASSPSGTSGGREQFF.

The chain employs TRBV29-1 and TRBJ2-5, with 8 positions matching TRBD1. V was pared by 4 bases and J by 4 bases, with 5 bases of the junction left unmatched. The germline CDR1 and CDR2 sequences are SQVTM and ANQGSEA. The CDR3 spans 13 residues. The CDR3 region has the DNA TGCAGCGTTGGTTCCAGGGGGCTAGAGACCCAGTACTTC. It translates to CSVGSRGLETQYF.

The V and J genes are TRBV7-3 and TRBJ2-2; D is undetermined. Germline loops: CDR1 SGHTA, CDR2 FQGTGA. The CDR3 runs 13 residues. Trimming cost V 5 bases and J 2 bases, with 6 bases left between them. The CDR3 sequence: CASSLSNTGELFF. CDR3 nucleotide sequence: TGTGCCAGCAGCCTATCCAACACCGGGGAGCTGTTTTTT.

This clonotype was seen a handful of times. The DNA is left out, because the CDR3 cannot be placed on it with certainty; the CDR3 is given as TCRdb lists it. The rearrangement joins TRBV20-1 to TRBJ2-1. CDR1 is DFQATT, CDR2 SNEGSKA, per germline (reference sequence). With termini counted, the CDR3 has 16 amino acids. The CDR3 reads CSASSTSRSSYNEQFF.

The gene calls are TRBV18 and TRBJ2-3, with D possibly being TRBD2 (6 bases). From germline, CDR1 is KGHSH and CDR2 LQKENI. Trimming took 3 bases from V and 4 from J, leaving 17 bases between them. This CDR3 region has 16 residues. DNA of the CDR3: TGTGCCAGCTCACCCCTCGGGACTCCGCGTTCAGATACGCAGTATTTT. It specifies CASSPLGTPRSDTQYF.

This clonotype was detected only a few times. In DNA, the CDR3 is TGTGCCATCAGTTCTAGCGGGGTATACAATGAGCAGTTCTTC. Amino acids: CAISSSGVYNEQFF. The chain uses TRBV10-3 and TRBJ2-1; TRBD2 aligns across 9 bases. V lost 5 bases, J lost 4 bases, and 3 bases stayed unmatched. Germline lookup yields CDR1 ENHRY and CDR2 SYGVKD. The CDR3 spans 14 residues.

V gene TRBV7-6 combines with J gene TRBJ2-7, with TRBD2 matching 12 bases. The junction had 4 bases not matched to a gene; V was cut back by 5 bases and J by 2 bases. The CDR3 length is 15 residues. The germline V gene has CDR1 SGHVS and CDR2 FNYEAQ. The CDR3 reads CASSRTSGETYEQYF. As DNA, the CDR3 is TGTGCCAGCAGCCGGACTAGCGGGGAGACCTACGAGCAGTACTTC.

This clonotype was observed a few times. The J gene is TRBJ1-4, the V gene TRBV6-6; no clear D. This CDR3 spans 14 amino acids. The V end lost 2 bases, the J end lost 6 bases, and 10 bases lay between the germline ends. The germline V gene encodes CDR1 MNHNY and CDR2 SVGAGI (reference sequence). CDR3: CASSYGEGYEKLFF. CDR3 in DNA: TGTGCCAGCAGTTACGGGGAAGGGTATGAAAAACTGTTTTTT.